This T cell receptor beta chain is from a study of CXCR3 chemokines and chemotherapy response in bladder cancer. Germline CDR1 and CDR2: SGHDT and YYEEEE. V lost 1 base, J lost 0 bases, and 8 bases lay in between. The CDR3 has 16 residues. Many counts were recorded for this clonotype. TCRdb analysed the PCR reads with MiXCR anew, one entry per CDR3 protein. The table lists approximately 12,000 distinct CDR3 sequences, around 12% of them singletons. The specimen was taken from a patient whose treatment included neoadjuvant chemotherapy. This receptor was identified in a human donor with bladder cancer that did not respond to neoadjuvant chemotherapy. The rearrangement links TRBV5-6 to TRBJ1-6; D ambiguous. The CDR3 sequence: CASSLHINSYNSPLHF. The CDR3 region has the DNA TGTGCCAGCAGCTTGCACATCAACTCCTATAATTCACCCCTCCACTTT.